In its sample, the clone carrying this T cell receptor beta chain was seen a few times. Antigen unknown. RNA transcripts provided the source from which TCR beta CDR3 regions were amplified. The HTBI primer set was used in a first-round RT-PCR of the TCR CDR3. TCRdb re-analysed the multiplex PCR reads in MiXCR, keeping a single row per CDR3 protein. The data contain hundreds of thousands of distinct CDR3 sequences, approximately 44% of them singletons. This sample is drawn from a study of T cells in Graves' hyperthyroidism and ophthalmopathy. Hyperthyroidism patients were newly diagnosed, had disease duration under 2 months, and were aged 18 to 65 years. The germline V gene encodes CDR1 SEHNR and CDR2 FQNEAQ (reference sequence). Trimming cost V 2 bases and J 4 bases, with 14 bases left between them. The CDR3 spans 15 residues. The study, taken as a whole, reports: Through a model of 13 V-J features, ophthalmopathy was separated from stable hyperthyroidism.

The specimen sequenced was peripheral blood or thyroid tissue (not recorded which). This sequence originates from a woman under 30 with Graves' hyperthyroidism. The chain employs TRBV7-9 and TRBJ1-1; no definite D call. The CDR3 DNA sequence: TGTGCCAGCAGCTTAAATCCTCCACAGAGCACTGAAGCTTTCTTT. It translates to CASSLNPPQSTEAFF.